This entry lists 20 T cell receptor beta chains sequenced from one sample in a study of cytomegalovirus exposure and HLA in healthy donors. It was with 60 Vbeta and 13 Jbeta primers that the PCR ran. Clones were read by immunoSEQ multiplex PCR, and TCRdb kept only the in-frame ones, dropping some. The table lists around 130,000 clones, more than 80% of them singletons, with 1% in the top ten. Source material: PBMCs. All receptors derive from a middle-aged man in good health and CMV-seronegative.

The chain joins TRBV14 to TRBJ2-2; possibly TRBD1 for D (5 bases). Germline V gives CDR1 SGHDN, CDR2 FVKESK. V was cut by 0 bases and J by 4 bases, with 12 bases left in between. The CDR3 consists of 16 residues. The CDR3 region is CASSQDQTRVTGELFF. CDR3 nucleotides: TGTGCCAGCAGCCAAGATCAAACCAGGGTCACCGGGGAGCTGTTTTTT.

The CDR3 region has the DNA TGTGCCAGCAGTGTTCTAGCCCGCGGTGATACGCAGTATTTT. Amino acid sequence: CASSVLARGDTQYF. The chain uses TRBV2 and TRBJ2-3, with a possible D match to TRBD2 (5 bases). V lost 4 bases, J lost 6 bases, and 14 bases lay in between. The CDR3 has 14 amino acids. Germline V gives CDR1 SNHLY, CDR2 FYNNEI.

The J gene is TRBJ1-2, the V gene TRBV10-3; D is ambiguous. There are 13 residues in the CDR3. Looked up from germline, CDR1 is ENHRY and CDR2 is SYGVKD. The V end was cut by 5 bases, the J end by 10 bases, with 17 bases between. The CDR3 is CAISKPGSGDYTF. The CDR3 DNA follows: TGTGCCATCAGTAAACCGGGAAGTGGGGACTACACCTTC.

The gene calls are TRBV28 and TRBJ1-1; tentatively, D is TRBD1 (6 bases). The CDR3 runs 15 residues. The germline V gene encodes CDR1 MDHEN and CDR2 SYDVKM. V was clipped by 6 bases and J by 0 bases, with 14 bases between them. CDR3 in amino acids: CASSKGGGMNTEAFF. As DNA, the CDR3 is TGTGCCAGCAGCAAAGGGGGGGGAATGAACACTGAAGCTTTCTTT. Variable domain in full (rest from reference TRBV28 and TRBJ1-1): DVKVTQSSRYLVKRTGEKVFLECVQDMDHENMFWYRQDPGLGLRLIYFSYDVKMKEKGDIPEGYSVSREKKERFSLILESASTNQTSMYLCASSKGGGMNTEAFFGQGTRLTVV.

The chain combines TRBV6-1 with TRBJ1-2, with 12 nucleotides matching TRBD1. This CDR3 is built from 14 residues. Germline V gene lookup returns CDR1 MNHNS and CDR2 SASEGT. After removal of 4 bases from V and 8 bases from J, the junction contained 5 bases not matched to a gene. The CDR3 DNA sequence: TGTGCCAGCAGTGCGGGACAGGGGGCAGGAGGCTACACCTTC. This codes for CASSAGQGAGGYTF.

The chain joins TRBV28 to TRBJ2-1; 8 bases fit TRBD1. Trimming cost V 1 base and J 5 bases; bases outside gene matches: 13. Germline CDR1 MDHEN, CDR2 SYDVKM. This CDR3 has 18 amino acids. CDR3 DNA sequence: TGTGCCAGCAGTTTATCCTACAGGACAGGGCTGAATAACAATGAGCAGTTCTTC. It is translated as CASSLSYRTGLNNNEQFF.

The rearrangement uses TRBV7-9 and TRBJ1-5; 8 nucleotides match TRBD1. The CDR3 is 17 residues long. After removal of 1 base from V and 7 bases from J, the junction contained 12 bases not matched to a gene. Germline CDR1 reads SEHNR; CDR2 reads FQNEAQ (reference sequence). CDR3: CASSLGQGAENGQPQHF. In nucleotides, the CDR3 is TGTGCCAGCAGCTTAGGTCAGGGGGCGGAGAATGGCCAGCCCCAGCATTTT.

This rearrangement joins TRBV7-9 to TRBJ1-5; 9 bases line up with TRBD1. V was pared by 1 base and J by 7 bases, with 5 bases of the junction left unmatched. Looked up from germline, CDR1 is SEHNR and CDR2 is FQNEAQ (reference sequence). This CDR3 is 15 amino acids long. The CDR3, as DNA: TGTGCCAGCAGCTTAGACGGACAGGGGCGCCAGCCCCAGCATTTT. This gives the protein CASSLDGQGRQPQHF.

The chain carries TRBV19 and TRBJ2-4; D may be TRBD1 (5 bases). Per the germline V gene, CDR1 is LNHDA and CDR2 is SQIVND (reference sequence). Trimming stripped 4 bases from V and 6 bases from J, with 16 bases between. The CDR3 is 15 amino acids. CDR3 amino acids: CASSSHLGAANIQYF. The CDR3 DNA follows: TGTGCCAGTAGTAGTCATCTAGGGGCAGCAAACATTCAGTACTTC. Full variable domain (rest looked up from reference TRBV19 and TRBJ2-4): DGGITQSPKYLFRKEGQNVTLSCEQNLNHDAMYWYRQDPGQGLRLIYYSQIVNDFQKGDIAEGYSVSREKKESFPLTVTSAQKNPTAFYLCASSSHLGAANIQYFGAGTRLSVL.

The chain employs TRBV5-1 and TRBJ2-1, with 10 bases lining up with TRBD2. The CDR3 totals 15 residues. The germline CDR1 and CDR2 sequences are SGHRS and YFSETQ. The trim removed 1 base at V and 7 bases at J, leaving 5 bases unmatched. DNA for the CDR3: TGCGCCAGCAGCTTGACTAGCGGGGTTCCAAATGAGCAGTTCTTC. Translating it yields CASSLTSGVPNEQFF.

CDR3 bases: TGTGCCTGCCAGCGGGAGGGGAGGACAGATACGCAGTATTTT. Translated, it gives CACQREGRTDTQYF. The chain joins TRBV6-1 to TRBJ2-3, with 10 bases matching TRBD2. The CDR3 contains 14 residues. The V and J ends lost 11 bases and 3 bases, in that order; junction bases with no gene match: 8. Germline V gives CDR1 MNHNS, CDR2 SASEGT.

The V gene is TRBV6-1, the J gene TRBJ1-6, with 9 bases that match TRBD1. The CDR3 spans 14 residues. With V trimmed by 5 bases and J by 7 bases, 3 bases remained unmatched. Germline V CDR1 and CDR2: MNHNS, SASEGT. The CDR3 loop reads CASSTGQGNSPLHF. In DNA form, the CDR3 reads TGTGCCAGCAGTACGGGACAGGGAAATTCACCCCTCCACTTT.

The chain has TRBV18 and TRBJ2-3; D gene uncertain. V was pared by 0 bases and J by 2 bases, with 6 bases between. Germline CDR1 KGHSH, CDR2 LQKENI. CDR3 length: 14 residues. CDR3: CASSPPSNTDTQYF. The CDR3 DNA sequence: TGTGCCAGCTCACCACCGAGCAACACAGATACGCAGTATTTT.

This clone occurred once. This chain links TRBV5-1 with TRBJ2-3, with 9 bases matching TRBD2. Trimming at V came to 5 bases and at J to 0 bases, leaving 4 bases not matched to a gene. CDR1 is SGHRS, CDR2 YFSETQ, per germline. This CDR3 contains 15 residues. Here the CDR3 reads CASRPSGVSTDTQYF. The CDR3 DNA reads TGCGCCAGCAGGCCTAGCGGGGTCAGCACAGATACGCAGTATTTT.

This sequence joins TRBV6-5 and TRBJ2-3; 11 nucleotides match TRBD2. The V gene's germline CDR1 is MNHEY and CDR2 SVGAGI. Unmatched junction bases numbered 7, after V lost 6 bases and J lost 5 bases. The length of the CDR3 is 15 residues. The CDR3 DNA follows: TGTGCCAGCAGCCACTTTAGCGGGGGGGGAGATACGCAGTATTTT. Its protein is CASSHFSGGGDTQYF.

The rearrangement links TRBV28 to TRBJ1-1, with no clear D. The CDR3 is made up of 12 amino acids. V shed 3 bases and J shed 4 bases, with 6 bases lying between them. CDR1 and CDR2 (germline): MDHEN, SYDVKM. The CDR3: CASSFFGTEAFF. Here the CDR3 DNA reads TGTGCCAGCAGTTTCTTCGGCACTGAAGCTTTCTTT.

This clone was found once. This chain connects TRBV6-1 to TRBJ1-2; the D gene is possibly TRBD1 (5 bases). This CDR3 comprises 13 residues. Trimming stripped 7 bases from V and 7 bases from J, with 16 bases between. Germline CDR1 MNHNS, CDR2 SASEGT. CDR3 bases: TGTGCCAGCACTCTCTGGGGGGAGGGTGGCTACACCTTC. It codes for CASTLWGEGGYTF.

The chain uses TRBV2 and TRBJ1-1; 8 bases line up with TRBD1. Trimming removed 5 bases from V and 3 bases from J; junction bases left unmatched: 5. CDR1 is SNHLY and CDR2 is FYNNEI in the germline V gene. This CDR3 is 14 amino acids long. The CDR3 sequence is CASSRQGKDTEAFF. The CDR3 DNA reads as TGTGCCAGCAGTCGACAGGGGAAAGACACTGAAGCTTTCTTT.

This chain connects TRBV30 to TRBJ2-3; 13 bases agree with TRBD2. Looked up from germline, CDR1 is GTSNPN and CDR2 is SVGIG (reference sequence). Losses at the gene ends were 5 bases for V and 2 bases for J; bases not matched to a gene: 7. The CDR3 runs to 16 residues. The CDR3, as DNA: TGTGCCTGGGGACGGACTAGCGGGGGTAACACAGATACGCAGTATTTT. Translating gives CAWGRTSGGNTDTQYF.

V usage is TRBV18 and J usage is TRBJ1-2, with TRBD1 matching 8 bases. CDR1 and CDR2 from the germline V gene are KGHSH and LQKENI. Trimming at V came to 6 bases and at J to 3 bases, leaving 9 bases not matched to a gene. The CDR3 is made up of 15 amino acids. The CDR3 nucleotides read TGTGCCAGCTCCCCCGGGGACAGGTCCGACTATGGCTACACCTTC. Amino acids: CASSPGDRSDYGYTF.